The sequence of this TCR beta chain was determined in a study of blood T cell repertoires in COVID-19. As for the study in general: PBMCs, B-cell-depleted T cells, or T cells provided the cDNA or gDNA that made up the material.

Profiling relied on immunoSEQ multiplex PCR, and the TCRdb table lists in-frame clones only, not all of them. This table has over 200,000 clones, about 89% appearing once. In germline, CDR1 is SNHLY, CDR2 FYNNEI. Trimming stripped 5 bases from V and 7 bases from J, with 11 bases between. The CDR3 extends over 13 amino acids. The sequencing input was peripheral blood. J is TRBJ1-4 and V is TRBV2, with a weak D call TRBD1 (6 bases). The receptor was derived from a woman between 45 and 65 years old with acute or convalescent COVID-19. The CDR3 nucleotides are TGTGCCAGCAGTCCAGGGGTTGGTGAAAAACTGTTTTTT. It codes for CASSPGVGEKLFF. Looking up the rest from reference TRBV2 and TRBJ1-4 gives the full variable domain: EPEVTQTPSHQVTQMGQEVILRCVPISNHLYFYWYRQILGQKVEFLVSFYNNEISEKSEIFDDQFSVERPDGSNFTLKIRSTKLEDSAMYFCASSPGVGEKLFFGSGTQLSVL.